This passage covers 7 T cell receptor beta chains from one sample sequenced in a study of blood T cells in healthy people across ages. Alongside a J-beta primer mix, a sample-barcoded 5' primer served in a second PCR lasting roughly 7 to 11 cycles. A single record per CDR3 protein comes from TCRdb applying MiXCR to the 5' RACE reads. The sample carries 1.5 million to 2 million distinct CDR3 sequences, around 40% recorded once. Sequenced material: blood. Source of these receptors: a human donor in good health.

The chain has TRBV7-8 and TRBJ2-1; 12 bases are shared with TRBD1. J lost 5 bases, V lost 2 bases, and 7 bases had no gene match. Germline CDR1 is SGHVS and CDR2 is FQNEAQ. The CDR3 extends over 17 amino acids. The CDR3 here is CASSLRPRDRGHNEQFF. The CDR3 coding sequence is TGTGCCAGCAGCTTAAGGCCTCGGGACAGGGGGCACAATGAGCAGTTCTTC.

The chain recombines TRBV20-1 with TRBJ1-4, with 7 bases matching TRBD1. Germline lookup yields CDR1 DFQATT and CDR2 SNEGSKA (reference sequence). V was pared by 7 bases and J by 7 bases, with 3 bases of the junction left unmatched. This CDR3 has 11 residues. CDR3 sequence reads: CSGQGGEKLFF. In nucleotides, the CDR3 is TGCAGTGGACAGGGAGGTGAAAAACTGTTTTTT.

This chain links TRBV20-1 with TRBJ2-7; possibly TRBD1 for D (6 bases). Trimming stripped 6 bases from V and 5 bases from J, with 14 bases between. The germline CDR1 and CDR2 sequences are DFQATT and SNEGSKA (reference sequence). CDR3 length: 12 amino acids. CDR3 nucleotides: TGCAGTGCCTCAGACAGGTCCCACGAGCAGTACTTC. This gives the protein CSASDRSHEQYF.

This clonotype has only one observation. J is TRBJ2-2 and V is TRBV5-1, with D unresolved. The CDR3 length is 15 residues. The germline gives CDR1 SGHRS, CDR2 YFSETQ. Trimming pared 1 base from V and 0 bases from J, leaving 7 bases between. The CDR3 spells CASSLRPTNTGELFF. Here the CDR3 DNA reads TGCGCCAGCAGCTTGAGACCCACGAACACCGGGGAGCTGTTTTTT.

This clonotype was counted between two and nine times. The chain has TRBV6-5 and TRBJ1-2, with a weak D call TRBD1 (6 bases). V gave up 0 bases and J gave up 0 bases, with 17 bases separating them. Per germline, CDR1 MNHEY and CDR2 SVGAGI. This CDR3 region has 18 residues. The CDR3 bases are TGTGCCAGCAGTTACTCATCAGGGGCCGAACCAACTAACTATGGCTACACCTTC. Its protein is CASSYSSGAEPTNYGYTF.

The gene calls are TRBV20-1 and TRBJ2-1; D call uncertain. Germline CDR1 is DFQATT and CDR2 is SNEGSKA (reference sequence). The CDR3 extends over 15 amino acids. V lost 3 bases and J 7 bases, leaving 19 bases between the germline ends. The CDR3 is CSASSLQAVWNEQFF. The CDR3 DNA sequence: TGCAGTGCTAGTTCGCTTCAGGCGGTCTGGAATGAGCAGTTCTTC.

The chain joins TRBV20-1 to TRBJ1-5; D uncertain. Germline V gene lookup returns CDR1 DFQATT and CDR2 SNEGSKA (reference sequence). The ends were cut back, 5 bases at V and 6 bases at J, with 11 bases in the middle. The CDR3 extends over 12 amino acids. CDR3 nucleotides: TGCAGTGCTGCCCCGGGAGGTCAGCCCCAGCATTTT. It translates to CSAAPGGQPQHF.